This TCR beta chain was captured in a study of OX40 agonist ivuxolimab in advanced cancers. Overall study: Approximately 41% of patients had received prior checkpoint inhibitor therapy. Study results and caveats: Patients with a partial response at 0.1-3.0 mg/kg had among the lowest clonal expansion. The CD4+ and CD8+ T cells in the blood had expanded clonally by week 6 at 0.1 to 3.0 mg/kg.

The repertoire was sequenced with immunoSEQ multiplex PCR; TCRdb's copy has only in-frame clones and lacks some. Of about 71,000 clones in the sample, approximately 80% were seen once. This CDR3 spans 17 amino acids. Germline CDR1 is MGHRA and CDR2 is YSYEKL. With 4 bases clipped from V and 5 bases from J, the junction kept 12 bases outside the gene matches. Exclusion applied to patients with autoimmune disease history or systemic immunosuppression. Regarding this clone: Its antigen is still unknown.

The rearrangement links TRBV4-1 to TRBJ2-1; 9 bases map to TRBD1. Sequencing used CD4+ or CD8+ T cells sorted from blood, obtained in a trial of the OX40 agonist ivuxolimab. The sequence came from an adult with an advanced solid tumor such as melanoma, head and neck, liver or kidney cancer. This CDR3 is CASSLIRRDRVDNEQFF. The CDR3 DNA is TGCGCCAGCAGCCTAATAAGAAGGGACAGGGTGGACAATGAGCAGTTCTTC.